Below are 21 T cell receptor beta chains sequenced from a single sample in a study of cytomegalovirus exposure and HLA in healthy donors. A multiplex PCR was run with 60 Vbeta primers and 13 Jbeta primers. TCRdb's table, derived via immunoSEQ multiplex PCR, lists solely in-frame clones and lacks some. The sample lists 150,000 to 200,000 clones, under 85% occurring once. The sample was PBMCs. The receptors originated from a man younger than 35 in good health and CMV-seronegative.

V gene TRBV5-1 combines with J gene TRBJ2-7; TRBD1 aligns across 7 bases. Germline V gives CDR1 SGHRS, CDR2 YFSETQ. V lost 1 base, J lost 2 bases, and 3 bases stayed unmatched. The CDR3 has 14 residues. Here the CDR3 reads CASSLTGATYEQYF. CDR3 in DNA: TGCGCCAGCAGCTTGACAGGGGCCACCTACGAGCAGTACTTC. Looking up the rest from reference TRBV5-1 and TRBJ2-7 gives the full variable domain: KAGVTQTPRYLIKTRGQQVTLSCSPISGHRSVSWYQQTPGQGLQFLFEYFSETQRNKGNFPGRFSGRQFSNSRSEMNVSTLELGDSALYLCASSLTGATYEQYFGPGTRLTVT.

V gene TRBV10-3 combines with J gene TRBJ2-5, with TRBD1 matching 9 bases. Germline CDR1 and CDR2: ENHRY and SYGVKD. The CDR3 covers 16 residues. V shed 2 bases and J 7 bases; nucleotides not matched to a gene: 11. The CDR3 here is CAISEGPGTGFWTQYF. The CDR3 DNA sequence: TGTGCCATCAGTGAGGGGCCCGGGACAGGGTTTTGGACCCAGTACTTC.

CDR3 loop: CASSFGPAGGYEQYF. CDR3 coding DNA: TGTGCCAGCAGTTTTGGCCCGGCTGGAGGGTACGAGCAGTACTTC. The chain carries TRBV27 and TRBJ2-7; TRBD2 might be the D (6 bases). Germline V CDR1 and CDR2: MNHEY, SMNVEV (reference sequence). Trimming stripped 3 bases from V and 4 bases from J, with 16 bases between. The CDR3 covers 15 residues.

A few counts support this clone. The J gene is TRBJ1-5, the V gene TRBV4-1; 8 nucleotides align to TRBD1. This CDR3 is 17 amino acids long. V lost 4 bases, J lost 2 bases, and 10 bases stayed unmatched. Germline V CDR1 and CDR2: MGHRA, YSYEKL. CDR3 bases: TGCGCCAGCAGCCCAATACTTGCGGGACAGGGCAATCAGCCCCAGCATTTT. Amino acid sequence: CASSPILAGQGNQPQHF.

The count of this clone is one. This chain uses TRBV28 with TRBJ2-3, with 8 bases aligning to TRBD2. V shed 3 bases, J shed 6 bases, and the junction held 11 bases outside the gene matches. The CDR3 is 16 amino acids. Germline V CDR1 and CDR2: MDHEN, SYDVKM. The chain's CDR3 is CASSFGAGGRLDTQYF. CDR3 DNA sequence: TGTGCCAGCAGTTTTGGGGCGGGAGGTCGCCTGGATACGCAGTATTTT. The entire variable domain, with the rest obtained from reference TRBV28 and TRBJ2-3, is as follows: DVKVTQSSRYLVKRTGEKVFLECVQDMDHENMFWYRQDPGLGLRLIYFSYDVKMKEKGDIPEGYSVSREKKERFSLILESASTNQTSMYLCASSFGAGGRLDTQYFGPGTRLTVL.

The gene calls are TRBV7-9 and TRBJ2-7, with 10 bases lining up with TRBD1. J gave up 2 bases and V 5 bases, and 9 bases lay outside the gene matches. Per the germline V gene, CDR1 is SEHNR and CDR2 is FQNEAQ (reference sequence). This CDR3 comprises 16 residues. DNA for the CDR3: TGTGCCAGCAGCCCCTCTTCCGGGACAGGGGCCTACGAGCAGTACTTC. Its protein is CASSPSSGTGAYEQYF.

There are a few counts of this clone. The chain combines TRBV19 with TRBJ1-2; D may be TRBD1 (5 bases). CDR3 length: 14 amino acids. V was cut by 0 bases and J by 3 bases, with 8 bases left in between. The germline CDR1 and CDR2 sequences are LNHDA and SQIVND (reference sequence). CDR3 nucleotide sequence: TGTGCCAGTAGTATAGAAGGGGCGTACTATGGCTACACCTTC. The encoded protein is CASSIEGAYYGYTF.

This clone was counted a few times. The CDR3 loop is CASSLAPRREKLFF. For the CDR3, the DNA is TGTGCCAGCAGTTTGGCCCCTAGGCGTGAAAAACTGTTTTTT. The chain joins TRBV28 to TRBJ1-4; D remains unclear. Germline values: CDR1 MDHEN, CDR2 SYDVKM. V was clipped by 3 bases and J by 7 bases, with 12 bases between them. The CDR3 is 14 residues long.

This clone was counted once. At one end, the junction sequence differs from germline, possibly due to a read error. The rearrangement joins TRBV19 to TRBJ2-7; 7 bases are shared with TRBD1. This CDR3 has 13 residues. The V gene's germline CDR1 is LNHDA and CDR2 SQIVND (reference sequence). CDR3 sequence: CASSLRQGGSRHF. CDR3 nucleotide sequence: TGTGCCAGTAGCCTTAGACAGGGCGGCTCGAGGCACTTC.

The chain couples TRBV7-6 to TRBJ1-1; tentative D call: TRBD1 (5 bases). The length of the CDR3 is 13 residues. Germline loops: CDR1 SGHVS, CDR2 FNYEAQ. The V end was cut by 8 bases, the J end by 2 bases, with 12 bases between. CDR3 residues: CASAPQGNTEAFF. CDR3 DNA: TGTGCCAGCGCCCCCCAGGGCAACACTGAAGCTTTCTTT.

The CDR3 loop reads CASSQDQASTGGFGYTF. The CDR3 DNA follows: TGCGCCAGCAGCCAAGATCAAGCCTCGACAGGGGGCTTTGGCTACACCTTC. The V and J genes are TRBV4-1 and TRBJ1-2, with TRBD1 identical over 10 bases. The germline gives CDR1 MGHRA, CDR2 YSYEKL. The CDR3 spans 17 residues. J gave up 7 bases and V 0 bases, and 11 bases lay outside the gene matches.

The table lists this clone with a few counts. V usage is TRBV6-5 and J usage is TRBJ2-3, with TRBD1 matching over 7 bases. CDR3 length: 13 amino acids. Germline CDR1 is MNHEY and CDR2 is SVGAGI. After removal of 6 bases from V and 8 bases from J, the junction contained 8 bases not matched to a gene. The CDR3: CASRRDRQGTQYF. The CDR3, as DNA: TGTGCCAGCAGACGGGACAGACAAGGTACGCAGTATTTT.

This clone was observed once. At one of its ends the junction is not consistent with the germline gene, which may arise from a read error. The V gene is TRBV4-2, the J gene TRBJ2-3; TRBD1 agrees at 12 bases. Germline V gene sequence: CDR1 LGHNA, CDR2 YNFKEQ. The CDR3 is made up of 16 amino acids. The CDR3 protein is CASSEEGTGGVDTQYF. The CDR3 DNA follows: TGTGCCAGCAGCGAAGAGGGGACAGGGGGCGTCGATACGCAGTATTTT.

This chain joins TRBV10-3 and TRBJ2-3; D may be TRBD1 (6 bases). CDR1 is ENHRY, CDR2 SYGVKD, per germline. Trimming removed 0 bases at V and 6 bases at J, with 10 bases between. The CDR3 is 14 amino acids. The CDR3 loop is CAISESGGQDTQYF. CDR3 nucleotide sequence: TGTGCCATCAGTGAGTCAGGGGGTCAGGATACGCAGTATTTT.

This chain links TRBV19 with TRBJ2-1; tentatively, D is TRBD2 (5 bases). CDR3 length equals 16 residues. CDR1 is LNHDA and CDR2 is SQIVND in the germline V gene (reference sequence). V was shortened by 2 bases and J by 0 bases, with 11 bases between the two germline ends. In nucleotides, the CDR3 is TGTGCCAGTAGTATAAGTCGGAGGAGCTCCTACAATGAGCAGTTCTTC. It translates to CASSISRRSSYNEQFF.

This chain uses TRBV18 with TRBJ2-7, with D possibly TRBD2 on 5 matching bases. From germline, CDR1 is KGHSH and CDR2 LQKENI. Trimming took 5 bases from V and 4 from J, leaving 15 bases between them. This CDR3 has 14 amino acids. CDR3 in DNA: TGTGCCAGCTCATCGCTAAGTGGGGAGTACGAGCAGTACTTC. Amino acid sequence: CASSSLSGEYEQYF.

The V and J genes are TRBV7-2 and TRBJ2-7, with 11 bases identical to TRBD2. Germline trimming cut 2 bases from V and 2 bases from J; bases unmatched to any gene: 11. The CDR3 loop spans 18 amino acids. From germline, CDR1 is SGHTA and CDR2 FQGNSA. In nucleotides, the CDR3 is TGTGCCAGCAGCTTAACCCCCTCGCTAGCGGGAGGCGCCTACGAGCAGTACTTC. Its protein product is CASSLTPSLAGGAYEQYF. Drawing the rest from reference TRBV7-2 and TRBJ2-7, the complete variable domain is GAGVSQSPSNKVTEKGKDVELRCDPISGHTALYWYRQSLGQGLEFLIYFQGNSAPDKSGLPSDRFSAERTGGSVSTLTIQRTQQEDSAVYLCASSLTPSLAGGAYEQYFGPGTRLTVT.

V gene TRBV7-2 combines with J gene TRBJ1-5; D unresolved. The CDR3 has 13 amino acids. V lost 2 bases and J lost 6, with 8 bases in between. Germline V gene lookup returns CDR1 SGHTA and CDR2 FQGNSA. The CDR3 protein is CASSLSMSQPQHF. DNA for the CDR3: TGTGCCAGCAGCTTATCGATGAGTCAGCCCCAGCATTTT.

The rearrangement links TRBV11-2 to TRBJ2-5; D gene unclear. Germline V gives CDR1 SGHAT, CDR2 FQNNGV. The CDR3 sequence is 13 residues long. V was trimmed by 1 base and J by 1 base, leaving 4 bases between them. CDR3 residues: CASSLGSQETQYF. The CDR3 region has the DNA TGTGCCAGCAGCTTAGGCAGCCAAGAGACCCAGTACTTC.

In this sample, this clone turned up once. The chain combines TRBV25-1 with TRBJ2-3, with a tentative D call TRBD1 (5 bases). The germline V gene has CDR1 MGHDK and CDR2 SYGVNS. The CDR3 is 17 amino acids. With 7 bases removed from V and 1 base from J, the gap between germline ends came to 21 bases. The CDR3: CASIGARAQDRTDTQYF. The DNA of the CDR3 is TGTGCCAGCATTGGGGCAAGAGCACAAGACCGCACAGATACGCAGTATTTT. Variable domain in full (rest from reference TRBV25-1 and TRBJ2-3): EADIYQTPRYLVIGTGKKITLECSQTMGHDKMYWYQQDPGMELHLIHYSYGVNSTEKGDLSSESTVSRIRTEHFPLTLESARPSHTSQYLCASIGARAQDRTDTQYFGPGTRLTVL.

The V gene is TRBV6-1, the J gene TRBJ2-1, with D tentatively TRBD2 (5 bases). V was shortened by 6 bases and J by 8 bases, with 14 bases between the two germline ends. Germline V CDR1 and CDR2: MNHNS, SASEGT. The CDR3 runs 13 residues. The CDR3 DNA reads TGTGCCAGCAGAGCCCCTAGCCGCTATGAGCAGTTCTTC. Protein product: CASRAPSRYEQFF.